One and the same sample provided the 16 T cell receptor beta chains below, sequenced in a study of T cells in Graves' hyperthyroidism and ophthalmopathy (dated by TCRdb to between 2018 and 2020). Library preparation was by multiplex PCR. This sample was sequenced with an Illumina HiSeq 2000. Amplification of TCR beta CDR3 regions was carried out from RNA transcripts. For the first round of RT-PCR on the TCR CDR3, the HTBI primer set was used together with the Qiagen OneStep RT-PCR kit. Through fastp at Q25 and MiXCR, TCRdb rebuilt clones from the public reads, retaining in-frame beta chains. Records with the same CDR3 protein are collapsed into one entry carrying the most frequent genes and DNA. The sample data list approximately 700,000 distinct CDR3 sequences, and nearly 45% of these were observed just once. Together, the top ten hold under 8.5% of the sample. Source material: peripheral blood or thyroid tissue (not recorded which). The receptors were sampled from an adult man with Graves' disease, either hyperthyroidism or ophthalmopathy (not recorded which).

This chain connects TRBV7-9 to TRBJ2-2, with TRBD1 matching over 8 bases. V was pared by 3 bases and J by 0 bases, with 3 bases of the junction left unmatched. The CDR3 loop spans 16 amino acids. Germline lookup yields CDR1 SEHNR and CDR2 FQNEAQ (reference sequence). The CDR3 here is CASSLDRASNTGELFF. CDR3 coding DNA: TGTGCCAGCAGCTTGGACAGGGCTTCGAACACCGGGGAGCTGTTTTTT.

About this clonotype itself: A much more abundant neighbour one base away suggests this may be a read error. The V call is TRBV29-1, the J call TRBJ1-2; D may be TRBD1 (5 bases). The germline V gene encodes CDR1 SQVTM and CDR2 ANQGSEA. There are 15 residues in the CDR3. The V gene lost 3 bases and the J gene lost 4 bases, with 18 bases spanning the gap. The CDR3 region has the DNA TGCAGCGTTGACGGCCCCCTTGGGGCAGGCTATGGCTACACCTTC. Protein: CSVDGPLGAGYGYTF.

This clonotype occurred many times. Possible read error: a much larger clone is one base away. The rearrangement links TRBV7-9 to TRBJ2-7; possibly TRBD1 for D (5 bases). Germline V gene data show CDR1 as SEHNR and CDR2 as FQNEAQ (reference sequence). The CDR3 covers 13 residues. With 1 base removed from V and 4 bases from J, the gap between germline ends came to 8 bases. The CDR3 region has the DNA TGTGCCAGCAGCTTAGACAGGATGTACGAGCAGTACTTC. This codes for CASSLDRMYEQYF.

The chain is built from TRBV7-9 and TRBJ1-4; 7 bases fit TRBD1. Per the germline V gene, CDR1 is SEHNR and CDR2 is FQNEAQ (reference sequence). The ends lost 4 bases at V and 7 bases at J; junction bases unmatched: 6. The length of the CDR3 is 14 residues. In nucleotides, the CDR3 is TGTGCCAGCAGCTCAGGGGGAATTGGTGAAAAACTGTTTTTT. It yields the protein CASSSGGIGEKLFF.

With respect to this clonotype: This may be a read error: a much more frequent sequence differs by one nucleotide. The gene calls are TRBV24-1 and TRBJ1-2; TRBD1 aligns across 7 bases. This CDR3 has 14 amino acids. After removal of 4 bases from V and 9 bases from J, the junction contained 10 bases not matched to a gene. Per germline, CDR1 KGHDR and CDR2 SFDVKD. Here the CDR3 reads CATSDAWTGACYTF. CDR3 nucleotides: TGTGCCACCAGTGACGCATGGACAGGAGCCTGCTACACCTTC.

Turning to this clonotype: This could be a read error, since a much larger clone is one nucleotide away. A read error is likely, as this CDR3 ends without the conserved phenylalanine or tryptophan. The rearrangement links TRBV9 to TRBJ1-1; D call uncertain. V was clipped by 2 bases and J by 4 bases, with 9 bases between them. CDR3 length equals 13 residues. Germline CDR1 and CDR2: SGDLS and YYNGEE. CDR3 DNA sequence: TGTGCCAGCAGCGTGTCGGTGGGCACTGAAGCTTTCCTT. Protein sequence: CASSVSVGTEAFL.

The gene calls are TRBV10-3 and TRBJ1-2; D not certain. Germline lookup yields CDR1 ENHRY and CDR2 SYGVKD. Deletions cut 5 bases from V and 0 bases from J, with 10 bases between. CDR3 length: 14 residues. The CDR3 region has the DNA TGTGCCATCAGTACCCAAACCCCTAACTATGGCTACACCTTC. This encodes CAISTQTPNYGYTF.

The chain has TRBV29-1 and TRBJ1-2; D perhaps matches TRBD1 (5 bases). Germline V lookup: CDR1 SQVTM, CDR2 ANQGSEA. V was shortened by 4 bases and J by 6 bases, with 12 bases between the two germline ends. The CDR3 loop spans 12 amino acids. The CDR3 spells CSVGQVRDGYTF. The CDR3 nucleotides are TGCAGCGTTGGCCAGGTCAGGGATGGCTACACCTTC.

As regards this clonotype: One base away lies a much larger clone, so this may be a sequencing read error. The chain carries TRBV20-1 and TRBJ1-3; D call uncertain. Germline lookup yields CDR1 DFQATT and CDR2 SNEGSKA (reference sequence). The CDR3 has 12 residues. The DNA of the CDR3 is TGCAGTGCCCAAGACTCTGGAAACACCGTATATTTT. This encodes CSAQDSGNTVYF.

The gene calls are TRBV4-3 and TRBJ1-3; D is uncertain. CDR3 length: 15 amino acids. The V gene lost 0 bases and the J gene lost 2 bases, with 8 bases spanning the gap. Germline V gives CDR1 LGHNA, CDR2 YSLEER. Here the CDR3 DNA reads TGCGCCAGCAGCCAAGATCGGGGAGCTGGAAACACCATATATTTT. The encoded protein is CASSQDRGAGNTIYF.

For the CDR3, the DNA is TGTGCCATCTCCCCTCGATTGGTCCTTGAGGCTTTCTTT. As protein: CAISPRLVLEAFF. The genes are TRBV10-3 and TRBJ1-1; no definite D call. The CDR3 totals 13 residues. V was cut by 8 bases and J by 11 bases, with 21 bases left in between. Germline V gene lookup returns CDR1 ENHRY and CDR2 SYGVKD.

This clonotype is a singleton in its sample. The rearrangement links TRBV2 to TRBJ1-5, with TRBD1 matching over 10 bases. Trimming cost V 6 bases and J 0 bases; bases outside gene matches: 8. The CDR3 loop spans 17 amino acids. CDR1 and CDR2 from the germline V gene are SNHLY and FYNNEI. CDR3 in amino acids: CASSTGTGAYSNQPQHF. The CDR3 region has the DNA TGTGCCAGCAGCACCGGGACAGGGGCTTATAGCAATCAGCCCCAGCATTTT.

With respect to this clonotype: A single base separates this from a much larger clone, so it may be a read error. The rearrangement uses TRBV29-1 and TRBJ2-5, with 7 bases aligning to TRBD1. This CDR3 has 16 residues. Germline loops: CDR1 SQVTM, CDR2 ANQGSEA. The junction had 11 bases not matched to a gene; V was cut back by 1 base and J by 3 bases. Here the CDR3 DNA reads TGCAGCGTTGAAGGCAGGGGGTTTGGTAGAAAAGAGACCCAGTACTTC. Its translation is CSVEGRGFGRKETQYF.

The table lists this clonotype with many counts. V usage is TRBV2 and J usage is TRBJ1-1, with TRBD1 identical over 12 bases. Germline lookup yields CDR1 SNHLY and CDR2 FYNNEI. J lost 14 bases, V lost 3 bases, and 7 bases had no gene match. There are 13 residues in the CDR3. This chain's CDR3 is CASSDYRDRGPFF. Here the CDR3 DNA reads TGTGCCAGCAGTGATTACCGGGACAGGGGGCCCTTCTTT.

For this clonotype: This may come from a read error, since a much larger clone is one base off. The chain joins TRBV10-2 to TRBJ1-3; D is unresolved. Germline CDR1 is WSHSY and CDR2 is SAAADI. Trimming removed 2 bases at V and 7 bases at J, with 12 bases between. CDR3 size: 14 residues. The CDR3 spells CASSEISRVNTIYF. The CDR3, as DNA: TGCGCCAGCAGTGAGATTTCGCGAGTTAACACCATATATTTT.

The rearrangement uses TRBV20-1 and TRBJ1-2; 8 positions agree with TRBD1. The CDR3 length is 14 residues. J gave up 5 bases and V 5 bases, and 10 bases lay outside the gene matches. The germline V gene encodes CDR1 DFQATT and CDR2 SNEGSKA (reference sequence). CDR3: CSAPIRDRSYGYTF. The DNA of the CDR3 is TGCAGTGCTCCTATCCGGGACAGGAGTTATGGCTACACCTTC.